The TCR beta chain described here comes from a study of shared clonotypes between healthy human individuals. At the level of the study: Samples came from a couple of female and three male donors aged 18 to 49.

Assay used: immunoSEQ multiplex PCR; TCRdb lists only in-frame clones, some missing. Of about 2,200,000 clones in the sample, about 92% were seen once. CD45RO-negative cells were positively selected for CCR7, leaving out terminally differentiated effector memory CD45RA+ cells. Germline CDR1 ENHRY, CDR2 SYGVKD. CDR3 length: 15 amino acids. After removal of 6 bases from V and 5 bases from J, the junction contained 6 bases not matched to a gene. Sequencing input: naive CD8+ T cells from PBMCs. The TCR comes from a man between 18 and 29 years old in good health. Some clones in this sample may be carry-over from other donors' samples. This chain joins TRBV10-3 and TRBJ2-1, with 11 bases identical to TRBD2. CDR3 loop: CAIRITSGRDNEQFF. The CDR3, as DNA: TGTGCCATCAGGATAACTAGCGGGAGAGACAATGAGCAGTTCTTC.